This T cell receptor beta chain emerged from a study of metastatic and nonmetastatic thyroid tumors (dated by TCRdb to about 2020). With regard to the full study: The researchers compared repertoires between peripheral blood samples and tumor or nodule tissue samples from patients with malignant or benign thyroid disease. Beyond this particular receptor, the publication reports: In both blood and tumor samples, malignant tumors were reported to have significantly higher TCR beta diversity than benign nodules.

At least ten counts were recorded for this clone. It has no known antigen specificity. Per-base quality was not reported, and no clone a single base away is much larger than it. No patient had received any treatment before thyroid surgery. The study retrospectively analysed patient clinical samples collected from the early 2010s to the late 2010s using T-cell receptor beta sequencing. Relative to germline, V is missing 4 bases and J is missing 8 bases, with 7 bases of the junction outside any gene match. In the germline V gene, CDR1 corresponds to MGHRA and CDR2 to YSYEKL. The CDR3 has 16 amino acids, counting the end cysteine and phenylalanine. The CDR3 DNA has 48 bases and is translated from base 1. The library was generated by PCR. The run used an Illumina HiSeq 4000. High-throughput sequencing was used to profile the TCR beta-chain CDR3 region of every patient. Regarding the original processing steps: Drawing on CDR3 differences between clinicopathological groups, the researchers built a classifier meant to tell apart patients with distant-metastatic papillary thyroid cancer. To measure repertoire diversity the researchers used the Shannon index, while the Morisita-Horn index served to gauge how similar the tumor and blood repertoires were. The public reads were run again by TCRdb, first through fastp at Q25 and then through MiXCR, and only productive beta chains were kept. The V and J calls and clone size are TCRdb's, not the authors'. The sample includes 30,000 to 40,000 clones, with roughly 29% observed a single time. The ten largest clones add up to around 7.6% of the sample.

The TCR originated in a female donor with papillary thyroid cancer or a benign thyroid nodule (not recorded which). Some clones in this sample may be carry-over from other donors' samples. The sequenced sample consisted of blood. The chain was built from TRBV4-1 and TRBJ2-1; the central 14 bases match TRBD2. CDR3 reads: CASSPGLAGAYYEQFF. The DNA sequence follows: TGCGCCAGCAGCCCGGGACTAGCGGGAGCGTATTATGAGCAGTTCTTC.